Detailed here is one T cell receptor beta chain. What this receptor recognizes is not known. No much larger clone exists at a distance of one base, and base qualities are not known. Donors were about 36 systemically healthy Caucasian individuals from Russia aged roughly 6 to 90 years. Each donor gave 9.5 to 10 milliliters of peripheral blood, drawn into EDTA-treated Vacutainer tubes. PBMCs were isolated by Ficoll-Paque density-gradient centrifugation, with at least 7 million obtained per sample. Trizol reagent was used to extract total RNA from PBMCs, with at least 6 micrograms per sample. Naive CD45RAhigh/CD27high T cell percentages were measured by flow cytometry on a PBMC aliquot from every donor. This specimen comes from a study of blood T cells in healthy people across ages (dated by TCRdb to between 2014 and 2017). Regarding the complete study: In model experiments, template switching captured about one uniquely barcoded TCR beta cDNA molecule for every two T cells. Age-related changes in TCR beta repertoire diversity were measured in the study by deep sequencing normalized with unique cDNA molecular identifiers. For two donors (one aged 18 to 29 and one aged 80 or older), the study analyzed two additional independent replicas of 1 million unique cDNA reads from the same blood draw. Donors of different ages were randomly distributed across sequencing lanes to avoid experimental bias. Four age groups were formed from the donors: young (average 16 years), middle-aged (approximately 40), aged (around 62) and long-lived (less than 85). Broader findings and caveats from the paper: Because the CMV infection status of the donors was unknown, age-related changes in expanded clonotypes may potentially have been confounded. As age increased, observed TCR beta diversity per million T cells dropped in a roughly linear way, and a significant reduction was already evident by age approximately 40. A strong correlation was found between observed TCR beta diversity and the percentage of naive T cells measured by flow cytometry. Since profiling was done on bulk unsorted PBMCs, naive and antigen-experienced compartments could not be conclusively compared. Compared with the aged group, more naive CD4+ T cells, fewer expanded clones and increased TCR diversity were shown by the long-lived group, suggesting age selection. Estimates of total diversity from one million sequenced T cells were regarded as lower bounds and underestimates.

The receptor library was made with 5' RACE. Sequencing instrument: Illumina HiSeq 2500. A second PCR of about 7 to 12 cycles was performed with a sample-barcoded 5' primer and a J-beta primer mix. A template-switch 5' adaptor carrying 12 random nucleotides introduced a unique molecular identifier onto each TCR beta cDNA molecule. At least 2.5 million CDR3-containing paired-end reads were obtained from each sample. All of the RNA was converted into first-strand cDNA using the Mint cDNA synthesis kit, with a TRBC-specific oligonucleotide serving as the primer. Following uracil-DNA glycosylase treatment, all cDNA underwent a first 18-cycle PCR with the universal primers M1SS and BC2_uni_R. As for the original processing: Each sample was normalized by randomly selecting 1 million high-quality reads, each carrying a distinct molecular identifier. Reads with shared molecular identifiers were discarded instead of being binned into consensus sequences. MiTCR, with a Q25 quality threshold and the strictest error-elimination algorithm, was used for CDR3 identification, clonotype clustering and error correction. A nonparametric unseen species model with Euler transformation was used to estimate lower-bound total TCR beta diversity. TCRdb reprocessing: public reads trimmed at Q25 with fastp, clones called with MiXCR, in-frame beta chains kept. A single entry per CDR3 protein holds the most common genes and DNA from its merged rows. The V and J calls and clone size come from TCRdb's table, not from the authors' own analysis. The sample records some 700,000 distinct CDR3 sequences, roughly 47% of which are singletons. About 20% of the sample comes from the top ten.

CDR1 DFQATT and CDR2 SNEGSKA were looked up in the germline V gene (reference sequence). The trim is 0 bases for V and 0 bases for J, with a gap of 11 bases between the germline ends. From the cysteine up to the phenylalanine, the CDR3 has a length of 15 residues. The only DNA kept is the CDR3, 45 bases in frame from the first base. The sequencing input was blood. In this chain, TRBV20-1 is recombined with TRBJ1-2; the D gene lacks a confident call. The TCR sequence derives from a woman between 55 and 75 years old in good health. The DNA sequence reads TGCAGTGCTAGAGATGCCGGGCCCTCTAACTATGGCTACACCTTC. This sequence encodes CSARDAGPSNYGYTF.